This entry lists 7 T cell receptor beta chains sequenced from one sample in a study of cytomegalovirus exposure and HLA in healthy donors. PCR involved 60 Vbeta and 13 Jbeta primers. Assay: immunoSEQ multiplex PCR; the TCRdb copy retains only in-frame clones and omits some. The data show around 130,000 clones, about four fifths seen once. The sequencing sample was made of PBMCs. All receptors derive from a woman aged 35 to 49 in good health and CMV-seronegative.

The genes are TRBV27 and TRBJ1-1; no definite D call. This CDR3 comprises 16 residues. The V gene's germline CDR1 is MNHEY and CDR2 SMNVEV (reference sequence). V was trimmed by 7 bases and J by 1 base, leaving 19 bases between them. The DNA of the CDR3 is TGTGCCAGCACATCTTACTCCCGGGAGGCGAACACTGAAGCTTTCTTT. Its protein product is CASTSYSREANTEAFF.

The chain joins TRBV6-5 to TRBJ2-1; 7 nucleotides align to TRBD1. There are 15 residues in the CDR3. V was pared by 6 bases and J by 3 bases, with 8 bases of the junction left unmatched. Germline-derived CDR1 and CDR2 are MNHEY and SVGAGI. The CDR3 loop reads CASSPTGDGYNEQFF. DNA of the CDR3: TGTGCCAGCAGCCCCACAGGGGACGGCTACAATGAGCAGTTCTTC.

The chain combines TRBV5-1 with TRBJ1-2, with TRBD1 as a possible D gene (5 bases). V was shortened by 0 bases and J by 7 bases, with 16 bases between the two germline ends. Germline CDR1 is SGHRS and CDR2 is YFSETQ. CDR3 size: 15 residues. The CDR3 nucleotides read TGCGCCAGCAGCTTGGGGACACTAGCTACATCTGGCTACACCTTC. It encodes CASSLGTLATSGYTF.

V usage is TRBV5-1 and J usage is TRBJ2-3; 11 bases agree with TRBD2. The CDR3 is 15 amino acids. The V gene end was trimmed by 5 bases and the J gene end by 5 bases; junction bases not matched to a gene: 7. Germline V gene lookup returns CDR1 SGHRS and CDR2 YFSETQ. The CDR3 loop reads CASRRSGGAEDTQYF. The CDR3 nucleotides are TGCGCCAGCAGGCGTAGCGGGGGGGCTGAAGATACGCAGTATTTT.

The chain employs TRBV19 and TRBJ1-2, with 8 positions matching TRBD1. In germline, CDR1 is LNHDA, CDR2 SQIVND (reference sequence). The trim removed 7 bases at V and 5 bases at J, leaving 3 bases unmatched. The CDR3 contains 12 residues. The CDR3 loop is CASTDRAYGYTF. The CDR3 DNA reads TGTGCCAGTACGGACAGGGCGTATGGCTACACCTTC.

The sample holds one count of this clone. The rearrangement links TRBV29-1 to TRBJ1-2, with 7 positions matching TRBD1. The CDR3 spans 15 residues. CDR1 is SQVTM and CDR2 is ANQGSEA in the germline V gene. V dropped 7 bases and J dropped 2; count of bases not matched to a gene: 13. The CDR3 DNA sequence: TGCAGCGCTCCGCTTTCTACGGACAGGAACTATGGCTACACCTTC. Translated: CSAPLSTDRNYGYTF.

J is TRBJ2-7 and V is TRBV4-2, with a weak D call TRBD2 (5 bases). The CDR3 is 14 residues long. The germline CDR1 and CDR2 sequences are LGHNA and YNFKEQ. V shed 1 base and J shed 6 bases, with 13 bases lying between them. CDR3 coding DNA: TGTGCCAGCAGCCAAGTCGGAGTAGGAGGCGAGCAGTACTTC. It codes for CASSQVGVGGEQYF.